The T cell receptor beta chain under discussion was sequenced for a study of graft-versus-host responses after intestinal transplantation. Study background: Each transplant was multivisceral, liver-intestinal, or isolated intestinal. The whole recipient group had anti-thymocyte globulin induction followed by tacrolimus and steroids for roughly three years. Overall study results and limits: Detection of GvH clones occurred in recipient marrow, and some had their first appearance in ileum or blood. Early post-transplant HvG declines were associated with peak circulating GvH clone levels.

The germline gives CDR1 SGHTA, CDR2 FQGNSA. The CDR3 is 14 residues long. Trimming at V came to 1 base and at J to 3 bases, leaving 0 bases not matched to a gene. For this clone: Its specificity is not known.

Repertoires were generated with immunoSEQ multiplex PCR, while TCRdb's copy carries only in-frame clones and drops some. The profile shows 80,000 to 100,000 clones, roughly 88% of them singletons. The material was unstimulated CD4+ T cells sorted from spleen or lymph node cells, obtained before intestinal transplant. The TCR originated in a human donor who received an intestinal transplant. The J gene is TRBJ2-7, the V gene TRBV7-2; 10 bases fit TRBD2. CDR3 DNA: TGTGCCAGCAGCTTAGAGCGGGGGGGCTACGAGCAGTACTTC. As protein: CASSLERGGYEQYF.